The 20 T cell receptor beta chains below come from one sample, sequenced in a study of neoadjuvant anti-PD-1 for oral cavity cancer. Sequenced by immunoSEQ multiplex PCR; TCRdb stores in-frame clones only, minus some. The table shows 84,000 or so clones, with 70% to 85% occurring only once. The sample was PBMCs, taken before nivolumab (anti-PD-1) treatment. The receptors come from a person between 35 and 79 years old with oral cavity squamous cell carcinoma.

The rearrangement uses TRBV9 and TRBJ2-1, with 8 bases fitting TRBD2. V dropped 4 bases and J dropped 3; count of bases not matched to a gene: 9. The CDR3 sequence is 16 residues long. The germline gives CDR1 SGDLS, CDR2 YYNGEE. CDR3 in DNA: TGTGCCAGCAGCCCCCTGGATAGCGGGAACTACAATGAGCAGTTCTTC. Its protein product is CASSPLDSGNYNEQFF. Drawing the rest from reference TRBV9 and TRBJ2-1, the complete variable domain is DSGVTQTPKHLITATGQRVTLRCSPRSGDLSVYWYQQSLDQGLQFLIQYYNGEERAKGNILERFSAQQFPDLHSELNLSSLELGDSALYFCASSPLDSGNYNEQFFGPGTRLTVL.

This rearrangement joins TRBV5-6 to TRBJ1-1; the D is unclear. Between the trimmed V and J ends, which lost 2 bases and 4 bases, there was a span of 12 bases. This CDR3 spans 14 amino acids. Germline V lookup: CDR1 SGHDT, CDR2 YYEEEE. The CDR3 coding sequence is TGTGCCAGCAGCTTCCCCGGACGGACCACTGAAGCTTTCTTT. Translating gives CASSFPGRTTEAFF.

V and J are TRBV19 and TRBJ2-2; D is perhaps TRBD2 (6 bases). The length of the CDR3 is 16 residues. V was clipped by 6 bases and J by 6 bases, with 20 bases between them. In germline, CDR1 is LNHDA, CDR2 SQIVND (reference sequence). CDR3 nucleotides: TGTGCCAGTAGAGGGGTTGATACGGGGAGGTCCGGGGAGCTGTTTTTT. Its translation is CASRGVDTGRSGELFF.

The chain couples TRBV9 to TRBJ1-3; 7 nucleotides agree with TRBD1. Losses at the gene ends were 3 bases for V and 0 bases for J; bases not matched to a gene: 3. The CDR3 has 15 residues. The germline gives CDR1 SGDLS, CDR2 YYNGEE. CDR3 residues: CASSAGTASGNTIYF. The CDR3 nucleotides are TGTGCCAGCAGCGCCGGGACAGCCTCTGGAAACACCATATATTTT.

The chain's CDR3 is CASSYSPVGIYEQYF. As DNA, the CDR3 is TGTGCCAGCAGTTACTCCCCGGTGGGGATCTACGAGCAGTACTTC. The chain recombines TRBV6-5 with TRBJ2-7; no definite D call. Trimming shortened V by 0 bases and J by 3 bases, and 12 bases separated the two germline ends. The V gene's germline CDR1 is MNHEY and CDR2 SVGAGI. This CDR3 contains 15 residues.

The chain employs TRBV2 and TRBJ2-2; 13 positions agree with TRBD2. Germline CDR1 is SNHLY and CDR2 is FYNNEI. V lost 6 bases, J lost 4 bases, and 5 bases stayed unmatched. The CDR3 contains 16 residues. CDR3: CASRRLAGGFTGELFF. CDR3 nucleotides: TGTGCCAGCAGGAGACTAGCGGGAGGATTCACCGGGGAGCTGTTTTTT.

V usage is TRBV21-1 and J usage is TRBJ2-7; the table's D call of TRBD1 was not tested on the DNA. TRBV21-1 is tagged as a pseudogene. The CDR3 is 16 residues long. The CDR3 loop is CASDLLNGDTSYEQYF. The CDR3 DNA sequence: TGTGCCAGCGACCTATTGAATGGGGACACCTCCTACGAGCAGTACTTC.

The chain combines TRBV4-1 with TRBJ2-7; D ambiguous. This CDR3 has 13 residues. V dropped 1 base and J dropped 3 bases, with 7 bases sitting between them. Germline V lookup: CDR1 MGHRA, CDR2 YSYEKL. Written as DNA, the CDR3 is TGCGCCAGCAGCCAAGGGGCTTACTACGAGCAGTACTTC. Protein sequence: CASSQGAYYEQYF.

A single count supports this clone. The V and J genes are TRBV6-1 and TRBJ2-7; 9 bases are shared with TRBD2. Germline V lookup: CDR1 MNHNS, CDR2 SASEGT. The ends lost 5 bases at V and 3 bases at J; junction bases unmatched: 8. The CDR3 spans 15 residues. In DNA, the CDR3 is TGTGCCAGCAGTCCGGATAGCGGGAGAAACTACGAGCAGTACTTC. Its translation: CASSPDSGRNYEQYF.

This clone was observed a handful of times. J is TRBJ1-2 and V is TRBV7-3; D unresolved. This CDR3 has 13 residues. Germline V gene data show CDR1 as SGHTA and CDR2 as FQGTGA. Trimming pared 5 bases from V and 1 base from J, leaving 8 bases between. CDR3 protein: CASSPDGNYGYTF. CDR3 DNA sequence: TGTGCCAGCAGCCCTGACGGTAACTATGGCTACACCTTC.

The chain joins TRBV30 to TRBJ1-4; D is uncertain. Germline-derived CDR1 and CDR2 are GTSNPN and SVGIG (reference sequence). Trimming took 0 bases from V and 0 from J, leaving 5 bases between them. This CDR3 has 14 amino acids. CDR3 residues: CAWSVAATNEKLFF. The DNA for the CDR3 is TGTGCCTGGAGTGTAGCTGCAACTAATGAAAAACTGTTTTTT.

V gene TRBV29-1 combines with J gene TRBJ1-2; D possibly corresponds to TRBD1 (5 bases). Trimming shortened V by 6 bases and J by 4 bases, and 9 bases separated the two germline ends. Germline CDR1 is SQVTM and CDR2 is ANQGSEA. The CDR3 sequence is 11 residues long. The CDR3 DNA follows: TGCAGCGTAGACGACAGCTATGGCTACACCTTC. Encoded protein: CSVDDSYGYTF.

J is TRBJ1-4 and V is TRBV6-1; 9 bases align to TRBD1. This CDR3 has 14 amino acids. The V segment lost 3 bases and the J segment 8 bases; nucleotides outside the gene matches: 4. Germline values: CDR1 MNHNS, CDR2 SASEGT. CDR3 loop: CASSDGTGQEKLFF. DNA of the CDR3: TGTGCCAGCAGTGACGGGACAGGGCAGGAAAAACTGTTTTTT.

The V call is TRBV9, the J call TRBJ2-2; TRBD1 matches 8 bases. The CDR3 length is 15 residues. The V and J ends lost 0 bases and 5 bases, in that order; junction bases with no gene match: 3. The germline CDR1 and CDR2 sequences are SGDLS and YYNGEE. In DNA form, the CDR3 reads TGTGCCAGCAGCGTAGGGACAGGGAGGACCGGGGAGCTGTTTTTT. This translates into CASSVGTGRTGELFF.

CDR3 region: CASSEAAGAMNTEAFF. The CDR3 bases are TGTGCCAGCAGTGAAGCGGCAGGGGCGATGAACACTGAAGCTTTCTTT. The J gene is TRBJ1-1, the V gene TRBV6-1; tentative D call: TRBD1 (6 bases). The CDR3 covers 16 residues. Germline values: CDR1 MNHNS, CDR2 SASEGT. The germline V and J ends were trimmed by 0 bases and 0 bases, with 11 bases remaining between them.

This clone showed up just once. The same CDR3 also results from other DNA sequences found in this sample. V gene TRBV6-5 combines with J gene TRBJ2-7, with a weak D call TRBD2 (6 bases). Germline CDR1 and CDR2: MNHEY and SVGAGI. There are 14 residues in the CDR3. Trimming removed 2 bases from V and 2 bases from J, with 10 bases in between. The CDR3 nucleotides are TGTGCCAGCAGTTACGGTGGAGGGGCCTACGAGCAGTACTTC. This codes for CASSYGGGAYEQYF.

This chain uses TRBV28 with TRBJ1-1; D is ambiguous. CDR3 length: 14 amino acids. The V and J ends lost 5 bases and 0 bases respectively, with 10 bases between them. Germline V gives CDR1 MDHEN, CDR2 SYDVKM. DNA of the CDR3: TGTGCCAGCAGTCTCCCCAGAATGAACACTGAAGCTTTCTTT. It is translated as CASSLPRMNTEAFF.

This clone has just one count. The CDR3 DNA is TGTGCCAGCAGTCGGGAACAGGGGGATAACGAGCAGTACTTC. Translated, it gives CASSREQGDNEQYF. The J gene is TRBJ2-7, the V gene TRBV5-4, with 8 bases fitting TRBD1. Per the germline V gene, CDR1 is SGHNT and CDR2 is YYREEE (reference sequence). Unmatched junction bases numbered 9, after V lost 5 bases and J lost 5 bases. The CDR3 is 14 residues long.

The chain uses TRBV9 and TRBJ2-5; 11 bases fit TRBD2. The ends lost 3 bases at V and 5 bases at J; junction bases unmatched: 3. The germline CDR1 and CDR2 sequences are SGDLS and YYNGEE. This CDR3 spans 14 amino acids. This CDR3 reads CASSASSGGETQYF. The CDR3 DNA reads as TGTGCCAGCAGCGCCTCTAGCGGGGGGGAGACCCAGTACTTC.

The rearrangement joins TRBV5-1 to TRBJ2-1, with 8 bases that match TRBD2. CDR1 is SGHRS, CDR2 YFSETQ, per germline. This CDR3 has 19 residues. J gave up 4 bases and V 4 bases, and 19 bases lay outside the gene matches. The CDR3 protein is CASSPGVSGGPFRYNEQFF. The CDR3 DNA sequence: TGCGCCAGCAGCCCGGGTGTTTCGGGAGGGCCTTTTCGTTACAATGAGCAGTTCTTC.